This TCR beta chain was recorded in a study of Ad26.COV2.S vaccination and SARS-CoV-2 variants. The overall study: Participants got Ad26.COV2.S intramuscularly, once or twice 56 days apart.

This clone appeared a single time. The V end lost 4 bases, the J end lost 2 bases, and 12 bases lay between the germline ends. Germline CDR1 reads SGHKS; CDR2 reads YYEKEE (reference sequence). The CDR3 loop spans 15 amino acids. The treatment is: about 20 received Ad26.COV2.S at low or high dose, single or two shots; 5 received placebo; per-sample allocation not given. The investigators took samples on day 63 after the first vaccine or placebo injection. A Boston donor was an adult aged 18-55 years. The data were produced by immunoSEQ multiplex PCR, yet TCRdb's version contains in-frame clones alone and is incomplete. The repertoire holds about 400,000 clones, approximately 90% seen once, with around 2% in the top ten.

This clonotype was sampled from a person aged 18-65 years who received the Ad26.COV2.S COVID-19 vaccine or a placebo. The chain recombines TRBV5-5 with TRBJ2-2; D call uncertain. The source material was peripheral blood, sampled in a trial of Ad26.COV2.S vaccine versus placebo. Written as DNA, the CDR3 is TGTGCCAGCAGCAACCACAAGATCAACACCGGGGAGCTGTTTTTT. This codes for CASSNHKINTGELFF.